The 20 T cell receptor beta chains in this list originate from one sample, sequenced in a study of early T cells in non-severe SARS-CoV-2 infection. Each CDR3 protein gets one entry after TCRdb re-called the 5' RACE reads with MiXCR. Among roughly 67,000 distinct CDR3 sequences listed, 11% were seen once. The sample comprised whole blood. These receptors originate from an adult who was a healthcare worker with PCR-confirmed SARS-CoV-2 infection or an uninfected control (not recorded which).

This clonotype has a handful of counts. The chain has TRBV7-9 and TRBJ2-2, with TRBD1 as a possible D gene (5 bases). Germline V gene sequence: CDR1 SEHNR, CDR2 FQNEAQ (reference sequence). This CDR3 has 13 residues. Trimming stripped 3 bases from V and 6 bases from J, with 8 bases between. The CDR3 DNA sequence: TGTGCCAGCAGCTTTCAGGGCGCCGGGGAGCTGTTTTTT. As protein: CASSFQGAGELFF.

As regards this clonotype: A junction boundary mismatches the germline segment, possibly from a read error. V is TRBV28 and J is TRBJ1-6; 9 bases map to TRBD1. This CDR3 spans 12 amino acids. Germline V lookup: CDR1 MDHEN, CDR2 SYDVKM. In nucleotides, the CDR3 is TGTGCCAGCAGTACCCCGGGACAGGGCCCCGTCTTT. Its translation is CASSTPGQGPVF.

This clonotype was seen ten or more times. The chain links TRBV10-2 to TRBJ2-7; D not resolved. Germline V gives CDR1 WSHSY, CDR2 SAAADI. The ends were cut back, 8 bases at V and 9 bases at J, with 17 bases in the middle. The CDR3 extends over 12 amino acids. Here the CDR3 DNA reads TGCGCCAGCGGGCCTCAACCAGATGGGCAGTACTTC. It yields the protein CASGPQPDGQYF.

V usage is TRBV10-3 and J usage is TRBJ1-2; no reliable D call. The CDR3 consists of 13 residues. V gave up 8 bases and J gave up 1 base, with 11 bases separating them. In germline, CDR1 is ENHRY, CDR2 SYGVKD. The CDR3 nucleotides read TGTGCCATCTCGGACTCCGTTAACTATGGCTACACCTTC. This sequence encodes CAISDSVNYGYTF.

The V gene is TRBV7-6, the J gene TRBJ2-1; 11 nucleotides match TRBD2. In germline, CDR1 is SGHVS, CDR2 FNYEAQ. Germline trimming cut 0 bases from V and 6 bases from J; bases unmatched to any gene: 13. The CDR3 loop spans 19 amino acids. The DNA for the CDR3 is TGTGCCAGCAGCTTAGCGCTTGTAAGTTTTGGGACTAGCGGCAATGAGCAGTTCTTC. Its translation: CASSLALVSFGTSGNEQFF.

The CDR3 region is CARQFFDYGYTF. For the CDR3, the DNA is TGTGCCAGACAGTTTTTCGACTATGGCTACACCTTC. The chain is built from TRBV2 and TRBJ1-2; no firm D call. V gave up 9 bases and J gave up 3 bases, with 11 bases separating them. Germline loops: CDR1 SNHLY, CDR2 FYNNEI. This CDR3 is 12 amino acids long.

In nucleotides, the CDR3 is TGTGCCAGCAGCGTACAGGGCCGGAATCAGCCCCAGCATTTT. This encodes CASSVQGRNQPQHF. The chain combines TRBV2 with TRBJ1-5; perhaps TRBD1 as D (6 bases). Germline CDR1 and CDR2: SNHLY and FYNNEI. This CDR3 is built from 14 residues. V was trimmed by 6 bases and J by 4 bases, leaving 13 bases between them. Supplemented by reference TRBV2 and TRBJ1-5, the full variable domain reads EPEVTQTPSHQVTQMGQEVILRCVPISNHLYFYWYRQILGQKVEFLVSFYNNEISEKSEIFDDQFSVERPDGSNFTLKIRSTKLEDSAMYFCASSVQGRNQPQHFGDGTRLSIL.

This clonotype has only a few counts. The chain combines TRBV4-3 with TRBJ2-3; TRBD2 agrees at 7 bases. Germline CDR1 LGHNA, CDR2 YSLEER. The J segment lost 6 bases and the V segment lost 0 bases, leaving 6 bases of the junction unmatched. This CDR3 has 15 residues. This CDR3 is CASSQDGLGGDTQYF. For the CDR3, the DNA is TGCGCCAGCAGCCAAGACGGACTGGGAGGGGATACGCAGTATTTT.

This clonotype appeared a few times. V and J are TRBV20-1 and TRBJ2-7, with D hard to call. V was trimmed by 3 bases and J by 4 bases, leaving 10 bases between them. The CDR3 length is 12 residues. Germline lookup yields CDR1 DFQATT and CDR2 SNEGSKA (reference sequence). The CDR3 DNA follows: TGCAGTGCTAGGTCTAAGAGTTACGAGCAGTACTTC. It is translated as CSARSKSYEQYF.

The gene calls are TRBV14 and TRBJ2-5; 7 bases align to TRBD1. The V gene end was trimmed by 4 bases and the J gene end by 2 bases; junction bases not matched to a gene: 1. The CDR3 contains 13 residues. CDR1 SGHDN and CDR2 FVKESK come from the germline V gene. The CDR3 DNA is TGTGCCAGCAGCCGACAGGGACAAGAGACCCAGTACTTC. Protein product: CASSRQGQETQYF.

This chain uses TRBV29-1 with TRBJ2-5; D unclear. This CDR3 has 13 amino acids. Trimming stripped 3 bases from V and 4 bases from J, with 12 bases between. Germline CDR1 is SQVTM and CDR2 is ANQGSEA. The CDR3: CSVENLARETQYF. For the CDR3, the DNA is TGCAGCGTTGAGAATTTGGCGAGAGAGACCCAGTACTTC.

The V call is TRBV20-1, the J call TRBJ2-2; 12 nucleotides line up with TRBD2. This CDR3 region has 14 residues. Germline CDR1 is DFQATT and CDR2 is SNEGSKA (reference sequence). V lost 5 bases and J lost 5; bases outside the gene matches: 3. In nucleotides, the CDR3 is TGCAGTGCTGGAACTAGCGGGAGGACCGGGGAGCTGTTTTTT. It translates to CSAGTSGRTGELFF.

This clonotype occurred a few times. The chain links TRBV29-1 to TRBJ2-2; D gene unclear. The CDR3 length is 14 residues. The germline gives CDR1 SQVTM, CDR2 ANQGSEA. Trimming left V 4 bases short and J 1 base short, with 10 bases between. CDR3 in amino acids: CSVVIDGNTGELFF. For the CDR3, the DNA is TGCAGCGTTGTGATTGACGGGAACACCGGGGAGCTGTTTTTT.

The chain employs TRBV18 and TRBJ1-2; D call uncertain. The CDR3 extends over 13 amino acids. Germline-derived CDR1 and CDR2 are KGHSH and LQKENI. Trimming stripped 1 base from V and 8 bases from J, with 11 bases between. The CDR3 DNA follows: TGTGCCAGCTCACCACAGGCGGGTGAAGGCTACACCTTC. The encoded protein is CASSPQAGEGYTF.

The table lists this clonotype with many counts. The J gene is TRBJ2-3, the V gene TRBV20-1, with D unclear. V dropped 3 bases and J dropped 1 base, with 11 bases sitting between them. Germline CDR1 and CDR2: DFQATT and SNEGSKA (reference sequence). The CDR3 contains 14 residues. In DNA, the CDR3 is TGCAGTGCTAGCCATGGCCGAGGCACAGATACGCAGTATTTT. Translation: CSASHGRGTDTQYF.

J is TRBJ1-5 and V is TRBV18, with D possibly being TRBD1 (5 bases). V lost 3 bases to trimming and J lost 6 bases, with 15 bases between them. This CDR3 region has 15 residues. Germline V CDR1 and CDR2: KGHSH, LQKENI. The CDR3 region has the DNA TGTGCCAGCTCACCGTTACAGGCCACTTCTCAGCCCCAGCATTTT. Translating it yields CASSPLQATSQPQHF.

The sample holds a few counts of this clonotype. This chain connects TRBV5-4 to TRBJ2-2; unclear D gene. Germline CDR1 and CDR2: SGHNT and YYREEE (reference sequence). V lost 4 bases and J lost 5, with 6 bases in between. The CDR3 spans 12 residues. The CDR3 spells CASSPQTGELFF. In DNA form, the CDR3 reads TGTGCCAGCAGCCCACAAACCGGGGAGCTGTTTTTT.

This clonotype was detected many times. This chain links TRBV2 with TRBJ2-1, with 11 positions matching TRBD2. The V segment lost 6 bases and the J segment 4 bases; nucleotides outside the gene matches: 5. Germline CDR1 and CDR2: SNHLY and FYNNEI. CDR3 size: 15 residues. The CDR3 DNA follows: TGTGCCAGCAGAAAGACTAGCGGGATTTACAATGAGCAGTTCTTC. This translates into CASRKTSGIYNEQFF.

Only a few counts were recorded for this clonotype. The V gene is TRBV12-3 or TRBV12-4, the J gene TRBJ2-2; the D gene could be TRBD1 or TRBD2 (5 bases each). Between the trimmed V and J ends, which lost 5 bases and 2 bases, there was a span of 15 bases. The CDR3 is made up of 16 amino acids. DNA of the CDR3: TGTGCCAGCAGTCCACGGGGACGGGGAAACACCGGGGAGCTGTTTTTT. It encodes CASSPRGRGNTGELFF.

This clonotype occurred many times. This sequence joins TRBV11-2 and TRBJ2-7, with D perhaps being TRBD1 or TRBD2 (6 bases each). The CDR3 has 16 amino acids. The ends were cut back, 2 bases at V and 3 bases at J, with 17 bases in the middle. The germline CDR1 and CDR2 sequences are SGHAT and FQNNGV. The CDR3 is CASSLTPGGPRYEQYF. Written as DNA, the CDR3 is TGTGCCAGCAGCTTAACCCCCGGGGGCCCTCGCTACGAGCAGTACTTC.